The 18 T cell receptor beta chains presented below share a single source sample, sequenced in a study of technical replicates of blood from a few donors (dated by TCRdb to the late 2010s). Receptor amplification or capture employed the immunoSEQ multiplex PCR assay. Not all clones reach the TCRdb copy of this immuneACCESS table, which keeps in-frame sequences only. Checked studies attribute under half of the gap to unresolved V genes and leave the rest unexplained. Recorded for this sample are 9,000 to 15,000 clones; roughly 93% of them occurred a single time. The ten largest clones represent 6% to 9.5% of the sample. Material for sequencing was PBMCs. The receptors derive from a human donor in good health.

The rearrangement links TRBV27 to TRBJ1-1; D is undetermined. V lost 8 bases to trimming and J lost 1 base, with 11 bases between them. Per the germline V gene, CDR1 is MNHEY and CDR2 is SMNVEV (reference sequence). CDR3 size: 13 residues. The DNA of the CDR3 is TGTGCCAGCTCTATGAGGTCGAACACTGAAGCTTTCTTT. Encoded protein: CASSMRSNTEAFF.

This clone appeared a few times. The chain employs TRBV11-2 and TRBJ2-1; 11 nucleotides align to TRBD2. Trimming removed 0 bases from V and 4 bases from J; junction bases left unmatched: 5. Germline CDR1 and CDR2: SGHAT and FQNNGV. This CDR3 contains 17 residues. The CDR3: CASSLDWGTSGYNEQFF. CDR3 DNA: TGTGCCAGCAGCTTAGATTGGGGGACTAGCGGTTACAATGAGCAGTTCTTC. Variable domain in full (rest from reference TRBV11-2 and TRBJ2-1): EAGVAQSPRYKIIEKRQSVAFWCNPISGHATLYWYQQILGQGPKLLIQFQNNGVVDDSQLPKDRFSAERLKGVDSTLKIQPAKLEDSAVYLCASSLDWGTSGYNEQFFGPGTRLTVL.

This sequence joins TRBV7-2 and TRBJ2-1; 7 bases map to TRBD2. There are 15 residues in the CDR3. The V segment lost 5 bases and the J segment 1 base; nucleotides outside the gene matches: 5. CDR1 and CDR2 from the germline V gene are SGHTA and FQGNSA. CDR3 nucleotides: TGTGCCAGCAGCCCTACTAGCGCATCCTACAATGAGCAGTTCTTC. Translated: CASSPTSASYNEQFF.

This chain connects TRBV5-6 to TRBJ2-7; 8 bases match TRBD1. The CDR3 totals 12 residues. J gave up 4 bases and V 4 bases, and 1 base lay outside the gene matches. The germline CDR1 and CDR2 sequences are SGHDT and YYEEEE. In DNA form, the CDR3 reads TGTGCCAGCAGCGGACAGGGATACGAGCAGTACTTC. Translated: CASSGQGYEQYF.

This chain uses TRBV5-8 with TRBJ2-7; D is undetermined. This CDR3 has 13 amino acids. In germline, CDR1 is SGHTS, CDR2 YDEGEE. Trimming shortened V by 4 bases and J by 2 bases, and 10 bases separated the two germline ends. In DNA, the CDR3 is TGTGCCAGCAGCCCTCTACAGCCCTACGAGCAGTACTTC. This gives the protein CASSPLQPYEQYF.

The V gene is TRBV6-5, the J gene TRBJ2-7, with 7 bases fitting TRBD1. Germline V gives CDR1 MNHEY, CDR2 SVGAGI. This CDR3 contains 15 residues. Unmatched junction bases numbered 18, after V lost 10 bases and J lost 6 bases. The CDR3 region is CATREGADDTFEQYF. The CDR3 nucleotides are TGTGCCACCAGAGAGGGGGCAGACGACACTTTCGAGCAGTACTTC.

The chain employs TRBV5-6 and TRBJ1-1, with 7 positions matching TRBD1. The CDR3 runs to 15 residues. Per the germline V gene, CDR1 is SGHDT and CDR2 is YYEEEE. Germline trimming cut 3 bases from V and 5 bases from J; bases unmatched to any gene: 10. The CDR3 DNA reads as TGTGCCAGCAGCTCTCGACAGGGTGGTTCGACTGAAGCTTTCTTT. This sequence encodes CASSSRQGGSTEAFF.

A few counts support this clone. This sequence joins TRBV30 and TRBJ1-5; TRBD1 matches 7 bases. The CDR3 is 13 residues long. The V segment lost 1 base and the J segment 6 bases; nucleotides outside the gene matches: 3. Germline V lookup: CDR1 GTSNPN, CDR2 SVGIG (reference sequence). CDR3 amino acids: CAWSGQGGQPQHF. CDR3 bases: TGTGCCTGGAGTGGACAGGGAGGTCAGCCCCAGCATTTT. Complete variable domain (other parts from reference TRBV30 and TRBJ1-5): SQTIHQWPATLVQPVGSPLSLECTVEGTSNPNLYWYRQAAGRGLQLLFYSVGIGQISSEVPQNLSASRPQDRQFILSSKKLLLSDSGFYLCAWSGQGGQPQHFGDGTRLSIL.

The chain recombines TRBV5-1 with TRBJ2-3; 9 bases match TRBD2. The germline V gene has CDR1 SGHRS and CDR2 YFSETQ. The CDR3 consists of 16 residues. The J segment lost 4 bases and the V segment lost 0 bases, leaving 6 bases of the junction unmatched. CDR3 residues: CASSLVLAGASDTQYF. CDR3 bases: TGCGCCAGCAGCTTGGTTTTAGCGGGAGCGTCAGATACGCAGTATTTT.

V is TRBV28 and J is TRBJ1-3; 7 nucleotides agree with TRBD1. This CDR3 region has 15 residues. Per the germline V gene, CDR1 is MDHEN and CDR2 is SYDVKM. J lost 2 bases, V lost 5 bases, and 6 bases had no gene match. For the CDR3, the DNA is TGTGCCAGCAGTCTCCCCCAGGGGGCTGGAAACACCATATATTTT. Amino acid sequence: CASSLPQGAGNTIYF.

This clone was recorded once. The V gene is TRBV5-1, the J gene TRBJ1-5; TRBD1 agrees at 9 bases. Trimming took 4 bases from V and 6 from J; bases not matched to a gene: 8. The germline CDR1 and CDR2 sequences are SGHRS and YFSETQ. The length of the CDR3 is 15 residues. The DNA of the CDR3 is TGCGCCAGCAGCCCGGGACAGGGAAGGGGTCAGCCCCAGCATTTT. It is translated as CASSPGQGRGQPQHF.

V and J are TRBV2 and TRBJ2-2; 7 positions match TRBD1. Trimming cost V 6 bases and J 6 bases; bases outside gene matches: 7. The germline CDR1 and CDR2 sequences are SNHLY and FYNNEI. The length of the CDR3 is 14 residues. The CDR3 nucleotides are TGTGCCAGCAGAGCTACAGGGGTGGCCGGGGAGCTGTTTTTT. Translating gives CASRATGVAGELFF.

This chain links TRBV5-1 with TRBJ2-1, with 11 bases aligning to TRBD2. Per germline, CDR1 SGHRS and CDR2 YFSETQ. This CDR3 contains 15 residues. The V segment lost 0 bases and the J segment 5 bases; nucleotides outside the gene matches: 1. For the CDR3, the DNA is TGCGCCAGCAGCTTGGTAGCGGGAGGGCACAATGAGCAGTTCTTC. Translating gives CASSLVAGGHNEQFF.

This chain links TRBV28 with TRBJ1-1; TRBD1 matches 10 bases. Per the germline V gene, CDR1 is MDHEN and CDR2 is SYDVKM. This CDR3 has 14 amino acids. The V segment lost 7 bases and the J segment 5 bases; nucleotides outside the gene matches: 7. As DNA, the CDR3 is TGTGCCAGCACCCCCGGACAGGGGGGGACTGAAGCTTTCTTT. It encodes CASTPGQGGTEAFF.

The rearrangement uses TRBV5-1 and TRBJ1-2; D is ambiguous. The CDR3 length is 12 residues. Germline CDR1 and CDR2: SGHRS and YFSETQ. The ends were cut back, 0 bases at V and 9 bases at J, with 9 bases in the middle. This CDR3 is CASSLAGNRYTF. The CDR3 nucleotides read TGCGCCAGCAGCTTGGCCGGGAACCGCTACACCTTC.

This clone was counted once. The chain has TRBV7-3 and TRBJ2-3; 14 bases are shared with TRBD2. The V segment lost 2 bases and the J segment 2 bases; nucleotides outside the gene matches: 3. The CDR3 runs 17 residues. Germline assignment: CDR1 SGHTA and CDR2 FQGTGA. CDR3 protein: CASSLAGLAGATDTQYF. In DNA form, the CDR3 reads TGTGCCAGCAGCTTAGCGGGACTAGCGGGAGCCACAGATACGCAGTATTTT. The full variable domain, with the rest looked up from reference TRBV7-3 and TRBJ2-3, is GAGVSQTPSNKVTEKGKYVELRCDPISGHTALYWYRQSLGQGPEFLIYFQGTGAADDSGLPNDRFFAVRPEGSVSTLKIQRTERGDSAVYLCASSLAGLAGATDTQYFGPGTRLTVL.

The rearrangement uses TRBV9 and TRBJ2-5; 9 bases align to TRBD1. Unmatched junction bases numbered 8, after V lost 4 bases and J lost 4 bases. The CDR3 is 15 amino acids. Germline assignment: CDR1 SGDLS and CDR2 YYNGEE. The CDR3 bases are TGTGCCAGCAGCTCCCATGGGACAGGGAGAGAGACCCAGTACTTC. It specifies CASSSHGTGRETQYF. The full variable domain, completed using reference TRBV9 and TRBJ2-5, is DSGVTQTPKHLITATGQRVTLRCSPRSGDLSVYWYQQSLDQGLQFLIQYYNGEERAKGNILERFSAQQFPDLHSELNLSSLELGDSALYFCASSSHGTGRETQYFGPGTRLLVL.

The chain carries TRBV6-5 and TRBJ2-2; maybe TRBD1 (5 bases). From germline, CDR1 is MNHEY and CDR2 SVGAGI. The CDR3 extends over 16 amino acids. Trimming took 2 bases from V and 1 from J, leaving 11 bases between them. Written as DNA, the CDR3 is TGTGCCAGCAGTTACCGCGAGACAGTGAACACCGGGGAGCTGTTTTTT. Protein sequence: CASSYRETVNTGELFF.